The 24 T cell receptor beta chains presented below share a single source sample, sequenced in a study of radiation and T cells in renal cell carcinoma. Time point indicated: baseline pretreatment blood. Indicated treatment: 15 Gy SBRT to primary tumor, nephrectomy 4 weeks later. Assay used: immunoSEQ multiplex PCR; TCRdb lists only in-frame clones, some missing. The sample contains about 140,000 clones, less than 90% of which appear only once. This sample comprised blood, obtained from a patient whose treatment included radiotherapy and nephrectomy. The source is a woman aged 45 to 65 with renal cell carcinoma.

Concerning this clone: Within the sample, other DNA sequences also encode this same CDR3. This sequence joins TRBV5-1 and TRBJ2-7; 7 bases line up with TRBD1. The junction had 4 bases not matched to a gene; V was cut back by 1 base and J by 0 bases. The CDR3 length is 15 residues. Germline CDR1 SGHRS, CDR2 YFSETQ. DNA of the CDR3: TGCGCCAGCAGCTTGCAAGGGGGCGGCTCCTACGAGCAGTACTTC. Translation gives CASSLQGGGSYEQYF.

This chain links TRBV7-8 with TRBJ2-7; no clear D. Germline V gives CDR1 SGHVS, CDR2 FQNEAQ. Between the trimmed V and J ends, which lost 5 bases and 3 bases, there was a span of 14 bases. The CDR3 is 14 amino acids. Here the CDR3 DNA reads TGTGCCAGCAGCCTCCTCTCGGAGTACTACGAGCAGTACTTC. Its translation is CASSLLSEYYEQYF. The variable domain in full, completed from reference TRBV7-8 and TRBJ2-7, reads GAGVSQSPRYKVAKRGQDVALRCDPISGHVSLFWYQQALGQGPEFLTYFQNEAQLDKSGLPSDRFFAERPEGSVSTLKIQRTQQEDSAVYLCASSLLSEYYEQYFGPGTRLTVT.

As to this clone: In the same sample, other DNA sequences code for this CDR3. The chain links TRBV27 to TRBJ1-1; 7 bases match TRBD1. From germline, CDR1 is MNHEY and CDR2 SMNVEV (reference sequence). This CDR3 contains 14 residues. With V trimmed by 7 bases and J by 1 base, 6 bases remained unmatched. CDR3 protein: CASNRQGPNTEAFF. DNA for the CDR3: TGTGCCAGCAATAGACAGGGCCCGAACACTGAAGCTTTCTTT.

The chain joins TRBV10-3 to TRBJ2-1; 7 bases match TRBD2. Unmatched junction bases numbered 10, after V lost 4 bases and J lost 7 bases. The CDR3 has 15 amino acids. The germline CDR1 and CDR2 sequences are ENHRY and SYGVKD. CDR3 nucleotide sequence: TGTGCCATCAGTGGGGTACTCGGGAGGTTTAATGAGCAGTTCTTC. Amino acids: CAISGVLGRFNEQFF.

J is TRBJ1-5 and V is TRBV6-5, with D maybe TRBD1 (5 bases). Deletions cut 6 bases from V and 5 bases from J, with 17 bases between. Germline V gives CDR1 MNHEY, CDR2 SVGAGI. This CDR3 has 15 residues. The chain's CDR3 is CASSVTRQLHQPQHF. The DNA of the CDR3 is TGTGCCAGCAGCGTCACCCGACAGCTCCATCAGCCCCAGCATTTT.

J is TRBJ1-1 and V is TRBV18; the D is unclear. Per germline, CDR1 KGHSH and CDR2 LQKENI. V was pared by 2 bases and J by 6 bases, with 13 bases between. This CDR3 comprises 14 residues. This chain's CDR3 is CASSPREPSAEAFF. The CDR3 nucleotides are TGTGCCAGCTCACCAAGGGAGCCAAGCGCTGAAGCTTTCTTT.

The rearrangement links TRBV7-8 to TRBJ1-1, with a tentative D call TRBD1 (5 bases). Looked up from germline, CDR1 is SGHVS and CDR2 is FQNEAQ. Trimming removed 6 bases from V and 7 bases from J, with 21 bases in between. The CDR3 is 15 residues long. The CDR3 coding sequence is TGTGCCAGCAGGGTGACGATCGGGGGGAAGGGTGAAGCTTTCTTT. This sequence encodes CASRVTIGGKGEAFF.

The chain carries TRBV27 and TRBJ1-6; D not resolved. The CDR3 is 17 amino acids. V was cut by 6 bases and J by 6 bases, with 21 bases left in between. The germline gives CDR1 MNHEY, CDR2 SMNVEV (reference sequence). CDR3 sequence reads: CASSAARDKGVNSPLHF. The CDR3 DNA is TGTGCCAGCAGCGCGGCACGCGACAAGGGCGTTAATTCACCCCTCCACTTT.

The chain employs TRBV2 and TRBJ1-2; 8 bases fit TRBD1. This CDR3 is built from 13 residues. The junction had 5 bases not matched to a gene; V was cut back by 4 bases and J by 7 bases. Germline loops: CDR1 SNHLY, CDR2 FYNNEI. CDR3 nucleotides: TGTGCCAGCAGTGGACAGGGGTATAGTGGCTACACCTTC. It is translated as CASSGQGYSGYTF.

CDR3 protein: CASSVRTGSRGGLNEQFF. The DNA of the CDR3 is TGTGCCAGCAGCGTGAGGACAGGATCGCGGGGGGGCCTCAATGAGCAGTTCTTC. The rearrangement uses TRBV9 and TRBJ2-1, with 9 bases aligning to TRBD2. V was pared by 2 bases and J by 6 bases, with 15 bases of the junction left unmatched. The length of the CDR3 is 18 residues. Germline CDR1 reads SGDLS; CDR2 reads YYNGEE.

This clone occurred a few times. V and J are TRBV4-1 and TRBJ2-5; TRBD2 aligns across 7 bases. V was clipped by 0 bases and J by 3 bases; unmatched bases: 7. The CDR3 has 16 amino acids. The germline V gene encodes CDR1 MGHRA and CDR2 YSYEKL. DNA of the CDR3: TGCGCCAGCAGCCAAGATAAGCGGGGCGAGAAAGAGACCCAGTACTTC. Translated: CASSQDKRGEKETQYF.

This rearrangement joins TRBV27 to TRBJ2-3; D gene uncertain. Germline CDR1 MNHEY, CDR2 SMNVEV (reference sequence). V was clipped by 5 bases and J by 5 bases, with 17 bases between them. This CDR3 is 15 amino acids long. The CDR3 protein is CASSPPAPMQDTQYF. For the CDR3, the DNA is TGTGCCAGCAGTCCCCCGGCTCCTATGCAAGATACGCAGTATTTT.

The V gene is TRBV9, the J gene TRBJ1-1, with D possibly TRBD1 on 5 matching bases. Germline assignment: CDR1 SGDLS and CDR2 YYNGEE. The CDR3 has 17 residues. Trimming took off 4 bases at V and 0 bases at J, with 19 bases between the two ends. The CDR3 loop is CASSKYSGQGLNTEAFF. CDR3 bases: TGTGCCAGCAGCAAATACTCTGGGCAGGGATTGAACACTGAAGCTTTCTTT.

The chain joins TRBV4-1 to TRBJ1-4; no firm D call. Germline CDR1 MGHRA, CDR2 YSYEKL. This CDR3 has 16 amino acids. The germline V and J ends were trimmed by 4 bases and 0 bases, with 12 bases remaining between them. The CDR3, as DNA: TGCGCCAGCAGCCTCGCCTCTTGGACAACTAATGAAAAACTGTTTTTT. This encodes CASSLASWTTNEKLFF.

The CDR3 reads CASSLSGTVQETQYF. CDR3 nucleotide sequence: TGTGCCAGCTCACTATCCGGGACAGTCCAAGAGACCCAGTACTTC. J is TRBJ2-5 and V is TRBV18; 7 nucleotides agree with TRBD1. The CDR3 consists of 15 residues. J lost 1 base, V lost 4 bases, and 6 bases had no gene match. Germline V gives CDR1 KGHSH, CDR2 LQKENI.

The chain carries TRBV10-2 and TRBJ1-1; TRBD1 might be the D (6 bases). V lost 3 bases and J lost 2, with 16 bases in between. CDR3 size: 16 residues. Germline CDR1 reads WSHSY; CDR2 reads SAAADI. CDR3 protein: CASSDHHPGDNTEAFF. DNA of the CDR3: TGCGCCAGCAGTGACCACCATCCAGGGGATAACACTGAAGCTTTCTTT.

The chain carries TRBV7-2 and TRBJ1-2; no clear D gene. Looked up from germline, CDR1 is SGHTA and CDR2 is FQGNSA. Trimming removed 0 bases from V and 5 bases from J, with 4 bases in between. This CDR3 spans 12 amino acids. This CDR3 is CASSLAGYGYTF. The CDR3, as DNA: TGTGCCAGCAGCTTAGCCGGTTATGGCTACACCTTC.

The V gene is TRBV19, the J gene TRBJ1-1, with TRBD1 as a possible D gene (6 bases). CDR1 LNHDA and CDR2 SQIVND come from the germline V gene (reference sequence). V was trimmed by 7 bases and J by 4 bases, leaving 19 bases between them. The CDR3 is 15 residues long. CDR3 in DNA: TGTGCCAGTAAGTGGGGGGCGCAACGGTGCACTGAAGCTTTCTTT. Its translation is CASKWGAQRCTEAFF.

The chain recombines TRBV19 with TRBJ1-1; D not resolved. V was pared by 2 bases and J by 10 bases, with 14 bases between. The CDR3 covers 13 residues. Germline V lookup: CDR1 LNHDA, CDR2 SQIVND (reference sequence). The chain's CDR3 is CASSITGPLGAFF. DNA for the CDR3: TGTGCCAGTAGTATAACCGGGCCCCTAGGAGCTTTCTTT.

The chain carries TRBV29-1 and TRBJ1-4, with unresolved D. The CDR3 runs 15 residues. Trimming removed 4 bases from V and 0 bases from J, with 12 bases in between. CDR1 is SQVTM and CDR2 is ANQGSEA in the germline V gene. The CDR3 region is CSVAGQTSTNEKLFF. CDR3 DNA: TGCAGCGTTGCCGGGCAGACCTCAACTAATGAAAAACTGTTTTTT.

The chain has TRBV7-2 and TRBJ2-5; D assignment may be TRBD1 or TRBD2 (5 bases each). The V end was cut by 5 bases, the J end by 5 bases, with 12 bases between. The CDR3 runs to 13 residues. Germline V gives CDR1 SGHTA, CDR2 FQGNSA. The CDR3 here is CASSLGRGETQYF. In nucleotides, the CDR3 is TGTGCCAGCAGCCTTGGACGGGGCGAGACCCAGTACTTC.

The V gene is TRBV9, the J gene TRBJ2-3, with 7 nucleotides matching TRBD1. V lost 5 bases and J lost 2; bases outside the gene matches: 5. Germline loops: CDR1 SGDLS, CDR2 YYNGEE. CDR3 length equals 14 residues. The CDR3 DNA sequence: TGTGCCAGCAGAGCGGACAGGACCACAGATACGCAGTATTTT. It yields the protein CASRADRTTDTQYF.

V usage is TRBV7-3 and J usage is TRBJ1-2, with a possible D match to TRBD1 (5 bases). The germline gives CDR1 SGHTA, CDR2 FQGTGA. The length of the CDR3 is 15 residues. V was trimmed by 2 bases and J by 4 bases, leaving 14 bases between them. The CDR3 DNA follows: TGTGCCAGCAGCTTAGGTGGAAGACAGTCCTATGGCTACACCTTC. As protein: CASSLGGRQSYGYTF.

The V call is TRBV28, the J call TRBJ2-7; 9 positions agree with TRBD1. CDR3 length: 16 residues. Losses at the gene ends were 6 bases for V and 5 bases for J; bases not matched to a gene: 14. The germline gives CDR1 MDHEN, CDR2 SYDVKM. CDR3 in amino acids: CASSFRPGQGPDEQYF. The CDR3 bases are TGTGCCAGCAGCTTTAGACCGGGACAGGGACCCGACGAGCAGTACTTC.